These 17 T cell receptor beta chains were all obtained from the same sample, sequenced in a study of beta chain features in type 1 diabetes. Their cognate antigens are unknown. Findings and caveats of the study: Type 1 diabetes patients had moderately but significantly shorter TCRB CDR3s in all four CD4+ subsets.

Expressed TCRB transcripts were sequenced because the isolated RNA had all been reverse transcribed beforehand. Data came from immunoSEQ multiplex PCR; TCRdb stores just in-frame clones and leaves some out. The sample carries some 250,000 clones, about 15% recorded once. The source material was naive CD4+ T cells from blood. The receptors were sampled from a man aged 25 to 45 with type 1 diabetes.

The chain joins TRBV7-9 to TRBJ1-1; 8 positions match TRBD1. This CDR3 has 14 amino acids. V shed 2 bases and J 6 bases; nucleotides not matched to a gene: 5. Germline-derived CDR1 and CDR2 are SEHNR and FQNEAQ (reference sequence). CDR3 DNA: TGTGCCAGCAGCTTAATAAGGGGACAGGCTGAAGCTTTCTTT. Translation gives CASSLIRGQAEAFF.

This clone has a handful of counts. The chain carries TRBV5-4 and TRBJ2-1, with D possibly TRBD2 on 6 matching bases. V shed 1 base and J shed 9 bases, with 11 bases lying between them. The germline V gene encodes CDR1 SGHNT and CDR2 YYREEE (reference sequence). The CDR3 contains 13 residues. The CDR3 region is CASSLHTGAEQFF. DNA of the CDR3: TGTGCCAGCAGCTTGCATACGGGAGCTGAGCAGTTCTTC. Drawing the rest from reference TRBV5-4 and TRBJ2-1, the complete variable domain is ETGVTQSPTHLIKTRGQQVTLRCSSQSGHNTVSWYQQALGQGPQFIFQYYREEENGRGNFPPRFSGLQFPNYSSELNVNALELDDSALYLCASSLHTGAEQFFGPGTRLTVL.

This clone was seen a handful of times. The CDR3 DNA reads TGTGCCGGTACCGGGACAGGGAGTAGGTCTTCACCCCTCCACTTT. The encoded protein is CAGTGTGSRSSPLHF. The V gene is TRBV30, the J gene TRBJ1-6; 9 positions match TRBD1. The V segment lost 8 bases and the J segment 9 bases; nucleotides outside the gene matches: 14. The germline gives CDR1 GTSNPN, CDR2 SVGIG (reference sequence). The CDR3 is 15 residues long.

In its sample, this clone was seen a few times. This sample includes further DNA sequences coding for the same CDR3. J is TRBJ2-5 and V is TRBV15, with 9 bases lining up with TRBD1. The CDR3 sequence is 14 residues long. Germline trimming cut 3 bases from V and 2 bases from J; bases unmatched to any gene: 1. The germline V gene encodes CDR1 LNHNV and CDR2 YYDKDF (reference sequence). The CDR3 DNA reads TGTGCCACCAGCAGGGACAGGGGACAAGAGACCCAGTACTTC. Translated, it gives CATSRDRGQETQYF.

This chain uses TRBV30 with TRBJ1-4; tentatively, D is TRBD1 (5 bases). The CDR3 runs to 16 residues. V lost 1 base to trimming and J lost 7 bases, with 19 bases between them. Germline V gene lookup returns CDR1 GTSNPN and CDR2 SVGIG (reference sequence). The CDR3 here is CAWSERGQGKTEKLFF. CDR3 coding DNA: TGTGCCTGGAGTGAGCGTGGCCAGGGAAAGACTGAAAAACTGTTTTTT.

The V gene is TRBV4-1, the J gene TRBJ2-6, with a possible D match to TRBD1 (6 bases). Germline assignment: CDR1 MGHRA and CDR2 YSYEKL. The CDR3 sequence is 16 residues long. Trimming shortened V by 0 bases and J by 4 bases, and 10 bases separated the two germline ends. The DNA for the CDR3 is TGCGCCAGCAGCCAAGACACAGGGACCGGGGCCAACGTCCTGACTTTC. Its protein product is CASSQDTGTGANVLTF.

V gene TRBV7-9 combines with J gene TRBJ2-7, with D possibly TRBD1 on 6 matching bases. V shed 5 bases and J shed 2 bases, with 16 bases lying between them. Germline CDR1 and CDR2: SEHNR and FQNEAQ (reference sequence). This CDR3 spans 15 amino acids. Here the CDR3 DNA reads TGTGCCAGCAGCCTAGGCAGGGGATCGGCCTACGAGCAGTACTTC. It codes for CASSLGRGSAYEQYF. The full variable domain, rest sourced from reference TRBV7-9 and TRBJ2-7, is DTGVSQNPRHKITKRGQNVTFRCDPISEHNRLYWYRQTLGQGPEFLTYFQNEAQLEKSRLLSDRFSAERPKGSFSTLEIQRTEQGDSAMYLCASSLGRGSAYEQYFGPGTRLTVT.

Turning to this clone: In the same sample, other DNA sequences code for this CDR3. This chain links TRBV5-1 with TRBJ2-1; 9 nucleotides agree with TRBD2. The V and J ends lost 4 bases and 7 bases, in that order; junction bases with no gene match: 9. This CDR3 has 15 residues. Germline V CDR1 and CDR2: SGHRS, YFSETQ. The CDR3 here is CASSLGLAGINEQFF. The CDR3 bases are TGCGCCAGCAGCCTCGGGCTAGCGGGAATTAATGAGCAGTTCTTC.

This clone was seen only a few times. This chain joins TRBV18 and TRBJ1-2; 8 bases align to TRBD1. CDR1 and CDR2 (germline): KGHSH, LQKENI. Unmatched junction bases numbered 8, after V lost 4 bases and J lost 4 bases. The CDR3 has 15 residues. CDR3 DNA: TGTGCCAGCTCACTCTCCACAGGACAGGGCTATGGCTACACCTTC. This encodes CASSLSTGQGYGYTF.

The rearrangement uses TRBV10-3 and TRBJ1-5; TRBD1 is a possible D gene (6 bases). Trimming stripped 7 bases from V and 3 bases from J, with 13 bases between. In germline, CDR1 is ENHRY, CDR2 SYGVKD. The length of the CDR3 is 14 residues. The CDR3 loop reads CAIKPQGANQPQHF. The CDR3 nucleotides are TGTGCCATCAAGCCACAGGGTGCCAATCAGCCCCAGCATTTT.

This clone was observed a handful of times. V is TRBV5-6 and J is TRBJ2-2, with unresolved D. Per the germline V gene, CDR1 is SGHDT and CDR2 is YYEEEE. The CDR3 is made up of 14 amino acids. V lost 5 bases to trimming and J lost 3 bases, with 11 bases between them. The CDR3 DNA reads TGTGCCAGCAGACCCGTGAGGCACACCGGGGAGCTGTTTTTT. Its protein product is CASRPVRHTGELFF.

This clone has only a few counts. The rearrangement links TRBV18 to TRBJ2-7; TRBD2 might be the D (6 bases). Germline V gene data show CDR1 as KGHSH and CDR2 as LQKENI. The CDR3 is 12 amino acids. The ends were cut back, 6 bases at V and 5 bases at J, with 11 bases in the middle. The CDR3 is CASSPGVHEQYF. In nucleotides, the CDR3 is TGTGCCAGCTCTCCGGGGGTCCACGAGCAGTACTTC.

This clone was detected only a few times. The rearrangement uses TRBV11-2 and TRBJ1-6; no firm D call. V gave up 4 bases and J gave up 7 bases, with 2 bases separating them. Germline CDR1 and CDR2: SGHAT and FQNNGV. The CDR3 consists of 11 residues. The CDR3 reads CASSSNSPLHF. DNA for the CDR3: TGTGCCAGCAGCTCGAATTCACCCCTCCACTTT. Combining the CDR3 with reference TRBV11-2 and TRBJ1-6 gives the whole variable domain EAGVAQSPRYKIIEKRQSVAFWCNPISGHATLYWYQQILGQGPKLLIQFQNNGVVDDSQLPKDRFSAERLKGVDSTLKIQPAKLEDSAVYLCASSSNSPLHFGNGTRLTVT.

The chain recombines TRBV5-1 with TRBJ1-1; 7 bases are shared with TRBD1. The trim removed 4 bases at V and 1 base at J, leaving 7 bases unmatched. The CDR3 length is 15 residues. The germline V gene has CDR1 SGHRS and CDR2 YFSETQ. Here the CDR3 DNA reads TGCGCCAGCAGCCCCCCGACAGGGCAGAACACTGAAGCTTTCTTT. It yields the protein CASSPPTGQNTEAFF.

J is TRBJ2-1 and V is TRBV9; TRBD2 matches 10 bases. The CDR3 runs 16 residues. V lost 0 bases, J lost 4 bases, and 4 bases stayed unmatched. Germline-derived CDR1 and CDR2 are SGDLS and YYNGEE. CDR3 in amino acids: CASSVGLAGVYNEQFF. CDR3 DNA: TGTGCCAGCAGCGTAGGCCTAGCGGGGGTGTACAATGAGCAGTTCTTC.

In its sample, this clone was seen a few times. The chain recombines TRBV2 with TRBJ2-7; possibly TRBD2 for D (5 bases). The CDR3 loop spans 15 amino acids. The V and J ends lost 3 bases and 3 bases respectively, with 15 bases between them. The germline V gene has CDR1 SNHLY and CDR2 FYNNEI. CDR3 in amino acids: CASSETSGFLYEQYF. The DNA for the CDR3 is TGTGCCAGCAGTGAGACCTCGGGATTCCTCTACGAGCAGTACTTC.

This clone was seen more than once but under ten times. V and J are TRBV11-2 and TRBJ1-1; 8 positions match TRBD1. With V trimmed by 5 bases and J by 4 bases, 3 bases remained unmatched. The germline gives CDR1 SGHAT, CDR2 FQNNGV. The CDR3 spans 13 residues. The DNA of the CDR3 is TGTGCCAGCAGCCCCACAGGGGGCACTGAAGCTTTCTTT. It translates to CASSPTGGTEAFF. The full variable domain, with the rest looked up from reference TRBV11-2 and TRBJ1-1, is EAGVAQSPRYKIIEKRQSVAFWCNPISGHATLYWYQQILGQGPKLLIQFQNNGVVDDSQLPKDRFSAERLKGVDSTLKIQPAKLEDSAVYLCASSPTGGTEAFFGQGTRLTVV.